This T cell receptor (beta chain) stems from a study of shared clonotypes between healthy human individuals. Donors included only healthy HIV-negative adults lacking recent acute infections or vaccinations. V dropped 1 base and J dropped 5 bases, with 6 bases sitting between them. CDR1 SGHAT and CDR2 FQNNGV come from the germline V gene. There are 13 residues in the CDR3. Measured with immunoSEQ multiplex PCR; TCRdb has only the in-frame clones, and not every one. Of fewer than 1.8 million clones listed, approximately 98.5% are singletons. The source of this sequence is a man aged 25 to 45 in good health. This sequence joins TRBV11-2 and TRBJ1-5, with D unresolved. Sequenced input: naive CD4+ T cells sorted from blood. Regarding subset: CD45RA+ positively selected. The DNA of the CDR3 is TGTGCCAGCAGCTTAGGGGAATATCAGCCCCAGCATTTT. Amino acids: CASSLGEYQPQHF.